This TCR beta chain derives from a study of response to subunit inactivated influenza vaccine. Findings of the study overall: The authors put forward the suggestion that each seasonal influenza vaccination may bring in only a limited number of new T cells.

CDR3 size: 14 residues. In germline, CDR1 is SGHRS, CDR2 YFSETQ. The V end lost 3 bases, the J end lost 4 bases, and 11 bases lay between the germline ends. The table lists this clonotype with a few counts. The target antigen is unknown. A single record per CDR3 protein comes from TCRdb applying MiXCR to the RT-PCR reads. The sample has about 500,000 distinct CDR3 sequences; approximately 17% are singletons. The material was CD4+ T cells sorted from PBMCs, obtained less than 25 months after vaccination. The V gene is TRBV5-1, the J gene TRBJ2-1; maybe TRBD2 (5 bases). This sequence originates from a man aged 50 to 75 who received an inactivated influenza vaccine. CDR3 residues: CASSWPTSYNEQFF. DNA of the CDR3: TGCGCCAGCAGCTGGCCTACTAGTTACAATGAGCAGTTCTTC.